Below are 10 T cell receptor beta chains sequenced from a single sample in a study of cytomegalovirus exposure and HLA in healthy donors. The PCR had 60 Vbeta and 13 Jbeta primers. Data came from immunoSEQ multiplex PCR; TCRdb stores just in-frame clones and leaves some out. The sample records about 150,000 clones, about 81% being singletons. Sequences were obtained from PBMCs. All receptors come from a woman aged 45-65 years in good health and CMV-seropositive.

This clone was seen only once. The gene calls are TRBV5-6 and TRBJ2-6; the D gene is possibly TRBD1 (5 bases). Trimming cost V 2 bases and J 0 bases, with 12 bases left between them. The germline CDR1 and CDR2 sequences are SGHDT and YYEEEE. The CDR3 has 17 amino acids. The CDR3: CASSLLSTASGANVLTF. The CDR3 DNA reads TGTGCCAGCAGCTTACTCTCGACAGCCTCTGGGGCCAACGTCCTGACTTTC.

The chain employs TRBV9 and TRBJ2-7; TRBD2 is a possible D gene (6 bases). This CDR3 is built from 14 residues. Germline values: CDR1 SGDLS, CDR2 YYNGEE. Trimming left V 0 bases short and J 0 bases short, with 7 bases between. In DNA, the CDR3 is TGTGCCAGCAGCGTAGGGGACTTCTCCTACGAGCAGTACTTC. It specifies CASSVGDFSYEQYF.

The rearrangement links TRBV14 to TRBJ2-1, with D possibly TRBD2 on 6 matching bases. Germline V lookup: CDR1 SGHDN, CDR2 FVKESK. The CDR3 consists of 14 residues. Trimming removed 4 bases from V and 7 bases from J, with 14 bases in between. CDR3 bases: TGTGCCAGCAGCCTTCTTACTAGCCTTAATGAGCAGTTCTTC. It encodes CASSLLTSLNEQFF.

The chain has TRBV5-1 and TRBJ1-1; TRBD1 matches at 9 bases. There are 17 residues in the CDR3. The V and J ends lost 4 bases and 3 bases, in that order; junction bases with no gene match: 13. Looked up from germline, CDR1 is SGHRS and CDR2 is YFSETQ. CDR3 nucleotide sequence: TGCGCCAGCAGCCCCTCGGGACAGGGAAGGGGGTACACTGAAGCTTTCTTT. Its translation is CASSPSGQGRGYTEAFF.

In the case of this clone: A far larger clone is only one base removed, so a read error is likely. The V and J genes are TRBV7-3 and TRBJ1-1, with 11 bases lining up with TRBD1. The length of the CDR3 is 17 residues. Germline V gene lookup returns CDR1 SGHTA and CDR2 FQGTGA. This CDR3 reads CAGSLDLGTGGYTEAFF. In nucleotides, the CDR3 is TGTGCCGGCAGCTTAGATTTGGGGACAGGGGGGTACACTGAAGCTTTCTTT.

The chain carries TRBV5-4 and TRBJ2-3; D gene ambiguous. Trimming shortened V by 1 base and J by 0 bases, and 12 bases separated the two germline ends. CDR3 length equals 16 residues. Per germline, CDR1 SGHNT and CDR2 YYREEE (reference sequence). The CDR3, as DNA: TGTGCCAGCAGCTTGACCTACTACCAAAGCACAGATACGCAGTATTTT. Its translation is CASSLTYYQSTDTQYF.

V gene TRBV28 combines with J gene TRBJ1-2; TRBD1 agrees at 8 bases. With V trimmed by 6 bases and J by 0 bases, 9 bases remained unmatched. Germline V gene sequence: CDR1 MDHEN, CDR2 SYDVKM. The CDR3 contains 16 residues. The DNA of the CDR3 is TGTGCCAGCAGACGTCCATTGACAGGGGCTAACTATGGCTACACCTTC. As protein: CASRRPLTGANYGYTF.

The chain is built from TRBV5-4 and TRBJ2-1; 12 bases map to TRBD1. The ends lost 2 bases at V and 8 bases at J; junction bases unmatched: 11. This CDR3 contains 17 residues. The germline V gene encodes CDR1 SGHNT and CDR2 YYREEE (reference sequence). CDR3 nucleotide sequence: TGTGCCAGCAGCTTTACCAACCGGGACAGGGGGCACGATGAGCAGTTCTTC. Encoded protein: CASSFTNRDRGHDEQFF.

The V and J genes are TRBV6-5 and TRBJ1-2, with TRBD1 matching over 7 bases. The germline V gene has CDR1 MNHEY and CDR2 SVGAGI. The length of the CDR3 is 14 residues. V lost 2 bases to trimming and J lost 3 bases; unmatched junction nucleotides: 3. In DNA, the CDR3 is TGTGCCAGCAGTTACGACAGGGACGACTATGGCTACACCTTC. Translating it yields CASSYDRDDYGYTF.

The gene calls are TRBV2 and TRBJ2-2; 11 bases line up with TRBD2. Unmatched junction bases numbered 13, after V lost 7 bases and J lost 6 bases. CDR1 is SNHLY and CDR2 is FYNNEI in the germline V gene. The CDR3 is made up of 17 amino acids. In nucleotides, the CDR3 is TGTGCCAGCAAGGGGCTAGCGGGAGGTCCGATAGCCGGGGAGCTGTTTTTT. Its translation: CASKGLAGGPIAGELFF.